A selection of T cell receptor beta chains follows, all from one sample in a study of cytomegalovirus exposure and HLA in healthy donors. The protocol was immunoSEQ multiplex PCR, while the TCRdb copy is restricted to in-frame clones and leaves out a portion. The sample shows over 130,000 clones, roughly 63% of them seen only once. Sequenced input: PBMCs. Receptors were obtained from an older woman in good health and CMV-seropositive. CDR3s include the opening cysteine and the closing phenylalanine or tryptophan. The D gene is left open where the match is weak. Some rows mark clone size as missing; the rest say once, few, many or name a class of expanded clone.

>TRBJ2-1|few|.|TRBV7-3
CASSLQGGEQFF
TGTGCCAGCAGCTTACAGGGGGGCGAGCAGTTCTTC
>TRBJ1-6|.|.|TRBV10-3
CAISEKWGGSPLHF
TGTGCCATCAGTGAAAAATGGGGGGGGTCACCCCTCCACTTT
>TRBJ2-1|.|.|TRBV25-1
CASNLRGDEQFF
TGTGCCAGCAATCTCAGGGGCGATGAGCAGTTCTTC
>TRBJ2-1|few|TRBD1|TRBV7-9
CASSLVGRGPDNEQFF
TGTGCCAGCAGCTTAGTGGGCAGGGGGCCTGACAATGAGCAGTTCTTC
>TRBJ1-6|.|.|TRBV2
CASSGEAVGNSPLHF
TGTGCCAGCAGTGGAGAGGCGGTTGGGAATTCACCCCTCCACTTT
>TRBJ1-5|.|.|TRBV15
CATSKSSQPQHF
TGTGCCACCAGCAAAAGTAGCCAGCCCCAGCATTTT
>TRBJ1-4|.|TRBD1|TRBV6-5
CTSSPRGQGAEKLFF
TGTACCAGCAGTCCCCGGGGACAGGGGGCGGAAAAACTGTTTTTT
>TRBJ2-5|.|.|TRBV13
CASSLWTVRRGETQYF
TGTGCCAGCAGCCTTTGGACAGTCCGTCGAGGGGAGACCCAGTACTTC
>TRBJ1-1|.|.|TRBV7-2
CASSLGGGNTEAFF
TGTGCCAGCAGCTTAGGGGGCGGGAACACTGAAGCTTTCTTT
>TRBJ2-5|.|.|TRBV2
CASSNQGIETQYF
TGTGCCAGCAGTAACCAGGGTATAGAGACCCAGTACTTC
>TRBJ1-1|.|TRBD1|TRBV9
CASSSNREQGANTEAFF
TGTGCCAGCAGCAGCAATCGGGAACAGGGGGCGAACACTGAAGCTTTCTTT
>TRBJ2-3|.|.|TRBV23-1
CASSQYPQVFTDTQYF
TGCGCCAGCAGTCAGTATCCCCAGGTTTTCACAGATACGCAGTATTTT
>TRBJ2-1|.|.|TRBV4-3
CASSQDRRGSSYNEQFF
TGCGCCAGCAGCCAAGATAGGCGGGGAAGCTCCTACAATGAGCAGTTCTTC
>TRBJ2-1|.|.|TRBV5-4
CASSFSGSNEQFF
TGTGCCAGCAGCTTTTCGGGGAGCAATGAGCAGTTCTTC
>TRBJ1-1|.|.|TRBV19
CASRGNTEAFF
TGTGCCAGCAGGGGAAACACTGAAGCTTTCTTT
>TRBJ2-3|.|TRBD1|TRBV5-1
CASSSWTGGLADTQYF
TGCGCCAGCAGCTCATGGACAGGGGGCTTGGCAGATACGCAGTATTTT
>TRBJ1-2|.|.|TRBV6-8
CASSSGQERYTF
TGTGCCAGCAGTTCCGGACAAGAACGCTACACCTTC
>TRBJ2-7|.|TRBD1|TRBV5-1
CASSFGQGEDEQYF
TGCGCCAGCAGCTTCGGACAGGGGGAGGACGAGCAGTACTTC
>TRBJ2-7|.|TRBD2|TRBV9
CASSVTSGSYEQYF
TGTGCCAGCAGCGTAACTAGCGGGTCCTACGAGCAGTACTTC
>TRBJ2-1|.|.|TRBV7-3
CASSLTTYNEQFF
TGTGCCAGCAGCTTAACCACTTACAATGAGCAGTTCTTC
>TRBJ1-2|.|.|TRBV5-6
CASSLAWGEYGYTF
TGTGCCAGCAGCTTGGCATGGGGAGAGTATGGCTACACCTTC
>TRBJ1-5|.|.|TRBV5-1
CASSPQDSFEQPQHF
TGCGCCAGCAGCCCACAAGACAGTTTCGAACAGCCCCAGCATTTT
>TRBJ1-1|.|TRBD1|TRBV7-3
CASSSDRGGEAFF
TGTGCCAGCAGCTCCGACAGGGGGGGTGAAGCTTTCTTT
>TRBJ2-1|.|TRBD2|TRBV30
CAWRGEGYNEQFF
TGTGCCTGGAGGGGGGAGGGGTACAATGAGCAGTTCTTC
>TRBJ2-7|.|.|TRBV18
CASSPGLEGSEQYF
TGTGCCAGCTCACCAGGGTTGGAGGGTTCCGAGCAGTACTTC
>TRBJ2-7|.|TRBD2|TRBV10-3
CAISDGLAGAYEQYF
TGTGCCATCAGTGACGGACTAGCGGGGGCCTACGAGCAGTACTTC
>TRBJ2-7|once|TRBD1|TRBV10-3
CAISPRDRAGYEQYF
TGTGCCATCAGCCCCCGGGACAGGGCGGGCTACGAGCAGTACTTC
>TRBJ2-3|.|TRBD2|TRBV9
CASSAGGRASDTQYF
TGTGCCAGCAGCGCAGGCGGGAGGGCCTCAGATACGCAGTATTTT
>TRBJ2-7|.|TRBD1|TRBV5-4
CASSSGLTGGAGYEQYF
TGTGCCAGCAGCTCGGGACTTACAGGGGGCGCGGGCTACGAGCAGTACTTC
>TRBJ1-5|.|.|TRBV20-1
CSAASYQPQHF
TGCAGTGCTGCGTCATATCAGCCCCAGCATTTT
>TRBJ2-7|.|.|TRBV4-3
CASSQVWTGGYEQYF
TGCGCCAGCAGCCAAGTGTGGACTGGTGGCTACGAGCAGTACTTC
>TRBJ2-3|.|.|TRBV18
CASSISTGRTDTQYF
TGTGCCAGCTCAATATCGACAGGCCGCACAGATACGCAGTATTTT
>TRBJ2-5|.|TRBD1|TRBV28
CASSPRTGVIEAQYF
TGTGCCAGCAGTCCCCGGACAGGGGTTATAGAGGCCCAGTACTTC
>TRBJ2-1|.|.|TRBV4-3
CASSQEGRPHNEQFF
TGCGCCAGCAGCCAAGAGGGGCGCCCCCACAATGAGCAGTTCTTC
>TRBJ2-3|few|.|TRBV14
CASSQKGAVLTDTQYF
TGTGCCAGCAGCCAAAAAGGAGCGGTACTCACAGATACGCAGTATTTT
>TRBJ2-7|.|TRBD2|TRBV4-1
CASSQERRPGGGENEQYF
TGCGCCAGCAGCCAAGAGCGTCGCCCGGGGGGAGGGGAAAACGAGCAGTACTTC
>TRBJ2-1|.|.|TRBV7-3
CASSSTRDRNEQFF
TGTGCCAGCAGCTCCACCCGCGACAGAAATGAGCAGTTCTTC
>TRBJ1-2|.|TRBD1|TRBV2
CASSDDRAGGYTF
TGTGCCAGCAGTGACGACAGGGCCGGTGGCTACACCTTC
>TRBJ1-4|.|.|TRBV7-9
CASSSRTESKGEKLFF
TGTGCCAGCAGCTCCCGTACAGAGAGTAAGGGGGAAAAACTGTTTTTT